One T cell receptor (beta chain) is described in this entry. Trimming at V came to 3 bases and at J to 7 bases, leaving 3 bases not matched to a gene. CDR1 and CDR2 from the germline V gene are MRHNA and SNTAGT. This CDR3 has 15 residues. This specimen comes from a study of T cell changes during pregnancy in multiple sclerosis. Some clones are missing from TCRdb's copy, which holds only in-frame ones; the method was immunoSEQ multiplex PCR. The sample holds 30,000 to 45,000 clones, 92% seen once. The sample consisted of PBMCs (not recorded whether the cells were cultured). The genes are TRBV6-4 and TRBJ2-1; TRBD2 agrees at 13 bases. This receptor was obtained from a female donor with multiple sclerosis, enrolled in a pregnancy study. CDR3 DNA: TGTGCCAGCAGTGAACTAGCGGGAGGGAATAATGAGCAGTTCTTC. Its translation: CASSELAGGNNEQFF.